One sample yielded the 15 T cell receptor beta chains listed below, sequenced in a study of CD4 T cells in relation to SARS-CoV-2 and coronaviruses. Their cognate antigens are unknown. Generated by immunoSEQ multiplex PCR, the TCRdb table keeps only in-frame clones and is missing some. This table has about 34,000 clones, about 76% appearing once. The source material was memory CD4+ T cells from PBMCs, cultured in vitro. The receptors derive from an adult with COVID-19.

The V and J genes are TRBV9 and TRBJ1-2; possible D gene TRBD1, 6 bases. Trimming removed 1 base at V and 1 base at J, with 11 bases between. The CDR3 is 15 residues long. Per the germline V gene, CDR1 is SGDLS and CDR2 is YYNGEE. The DNA of the CDR3 is TGTGCCAGCAGCGTACAAGCAGGGGTTAACTATGGCTACACCTTC. It yields the protein CASSVQAGVNYGYTF.

V is TRBV6-2 or TRBV6-3 and J is TRBJ1-5, with D uncertain. Germline V gene sequence: CDR1 MNHEY, CDR2 SVGEGT. V dropped 5 bases and J dropped 5 bases, with 16 bases sitting between them. This CDR3 spans 15 amino acids. The CDR3 here is CASSPPGRRDQPQHF. Written as DNA, the CDR3 is TGTGCCAGCAGTCCGCCAGGACGTAGAGATCAGCCCCAGCATTTT.

This clone was observed a few times. The chain is built from TRBV6-1 and TRBJ2-7, with a tentative D call TRBD2 (5 bases). Trimming pared 2 bases from V and 1 base from J, leaving 18 bases between. Looked up from germline, CDR1 is MNHNS and CDR2 is SASEGT. The CDR3 length is 17 residues. The CDR3 DNA reads as TGTGCCAGCAGTGAAATCCGCCAGTTGGGAGTTTCCTACGAGCAGTACTTC. This codes for CASSEIRQLGVSYEQYF.

CDR3 in amino acids: CATSRKSGMGWTGRDEQYF. The CDR3 nucleotides read TGTGCCACCAGCAGAAAATCCGGTATGGGTTGGACAGGGAGAGACGAGCAGTACTTC. The chain recombines TRBV15 with TRBJ2-7; 8 bases match TRBD1. V lost 2 bases and J lost 5; bases outside the gene matches: 20. This CDR3 has 19 amino acids. The V gene's germline CDR1 is LNHNV and CDR2 YYDKDF (reference sequence).

J is TRBJ2-4 and V is TRBV9; 14 nucleotides line up with TRBD2. V lost 2 bases and J lost 3; bases outside the gene matches: 7. Germline CDR1 and CDR2: SGDLS and YYNGEE. The CDR3 is made up of 18 amino acids. CDR3 sequence (DNA): TGTGCCAGCAGCGTTGGGACTAGCGGGAGATTCGACAAAAACATTCAGTACTTC. Encoded protein: CASSVGTSGRFDKNIQYF.

The CDR3 DNA sequence: TGCGCCAGCGGATCAGGGGACGAGCAGTACTTC. Its translation: CASGSGDEQYF. This chain uses TRBV4-1 with TRBJ2-7; D possibly corresponds to TRBD1 (6 bases). CDR1 and CDR2 (germline): MGHRA, YSYEKL. V was clipped by 8 bases and J by 5 bases, with 10 bases between them. This CDR3 has 11 residues.

This chain connects TRBV18 to TRBJ2-6; possibly TRBD1 for D (5 bases). V was cut by 2 bases and J by 0 bases, with 26 bases left in between. The CDR3 totals 22 residues. In germline, CDR1 is KGHSH, CDR2 LQKENI. CDR3 in amino acids: CASSPTRVPKDPLLSGANVLTF. As DNA, the CDR3 is TGTGCCAGCTCACCAACCAGGGTCCCCAAGGACCCTCTCCTCTCTGGGGCCAACGTCCTGACTTTC.

J is TRBJ2-7 and V is TRBV7-2; no reliable D call. The germline V gene encodes CDR1 SGHTA and CDR2 FQGNSA. This CDR3 contains 13 residues. Trimming left V 1 base short and J 5 bases short, with 9 bases between. The CDR3 nucleotides are TGTGCCAGCAGCTTAGTGGACCTCCACGAGCAGTACTTC. Amino acids: CASSLVDLHEQYF.

The chain recombines TRBV27 with TRBJ2-1; 13 bases align to TRBD2. Germline CDR1 and CDR2: MNHEY and SMNVEV (reference sequence). The CDR3 contains 15 residues. V gave up 1 base and J gave up 9 bases; unmatched junction bases: 3. The CDR3 is CASSLLTSGRGEQFF. The CDR3 region has the DNA TGTGCCAGCAGTTTATTAACTAGCGGGAGGGGTGAGCAGTTCTTC.

This clone was observed a few times. The chain joins TRBV28 to TRBJ2-2, with a possible D match to TRBD1 (7 bases). Germline-derived CDR1 and CDR2 are MDHEN and SYDVKM. V lost 11 bases, J lost 4 bases, and 17 bases lay in between. CDR3 length: 14 residues. CDR3 nucleotides: TGTGCCGCCGAGACAGGGCGGGGCACCGGGGAGCTGTTTTTT. Encoded protein: CAAETGRGTGELFF.

The chain uses TRBV6-5 and TRBJ2-7, with 9 bases lining up with TRBD1. The CDR3 has 15 residues. The J segment lost 0 bases and the V segment lost 5 bases, leaving 5 bases of the junction unmatched. Germline CDR1 reads MNHEY; CDR2 reads SVGAGI. CDR3 loop: CASSQPGQGSYEQYF. CDR3 nucleotide sequence: TGTGCCAGCAGTCAACCGGGACAGGGCTCCTACGAGCAGTACTTC.

This clone was seen only a few times. The chain joins TRBV5-4 to TRBJ2-2; perhaps D is TRBD1 or TRBD2 (5 bases each). Germline lookup yields CDR1 SGHNT and CDR2 YYREEE (reference sequence). V dropped 7 bases and J dropped 1 base, with 5 bases sitting between them. The CDR3 length is 12 residues. As DNA, the CDR3 is TGTGCCAGCGGGGGGAACACCGGGGAGCTGTTTTTT. It specifies CASGGNTGELFF.

The rearrangement joins TRBV24-1 to TRBJ2-7; possibly TRBD2 for D (5 bases). Germline V lookup: CDR1 KGHDR, CDR2 SFDVKD. The CDR3 length is 13 residues. With 3 bases removed from V and 7 bases from J, the gap between germline ends came to 12 bases. Here the CDR3 DNA reads TGTGCCACCAGTGATCCCGGGGTTAAGGAGCAGTACTTC. It is translated as CATSDPGVKEQYF.

This clone was detected only once. V gene TRBV5-6 combines with J gene TRBJ2-3; 10 nucleotides match TRBD1. This CDR3 comprises 18 residues. V trimming: 5 bases; J trimming: 2 bases; junction bases outside the gene matches: 14. Looked up from germline, CDR1 is SGHDT and CDR2 is YYEEEE. CDR3 coding DNA: TGTGCCAGCAGACGCGGCCGGGACAGGGGAACGACCACAGATACGCAGTATTTT. Amino acids: CASRRGRDRGTTTDTQYF.

The J gene is TRBJ2-3, the V gene TRBV10-3; D is possibly TRBD2 (6 bases). Trimming removed 0 bases from V and 0 bases from J, with 7 bases in between. Germline V gene sequence: CDR1 ENHRY, CDR2 SYGVKD. The CDR3 sequence is 15 residues long. The CDR3 region is CAISESSGSTDTQYF. The CDR3 DNA sequence: TGTGCCATCAGTGAGTCCAGCGGGAGCACAGATACGCAGTATTTT.